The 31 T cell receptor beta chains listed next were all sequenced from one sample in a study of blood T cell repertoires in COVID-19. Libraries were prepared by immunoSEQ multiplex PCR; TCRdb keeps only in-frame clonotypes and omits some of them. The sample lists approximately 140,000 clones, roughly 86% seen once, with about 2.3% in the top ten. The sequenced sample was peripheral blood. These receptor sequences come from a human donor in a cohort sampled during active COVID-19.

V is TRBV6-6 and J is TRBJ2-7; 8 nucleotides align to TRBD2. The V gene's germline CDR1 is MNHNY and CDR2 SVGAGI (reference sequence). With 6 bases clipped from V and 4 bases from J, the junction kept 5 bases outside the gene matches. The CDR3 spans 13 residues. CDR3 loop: CASRRTSGYEQYF. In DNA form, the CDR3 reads TGTGCCAGCAGACGAACTAGCGGATACGAGCAGTACTTC.

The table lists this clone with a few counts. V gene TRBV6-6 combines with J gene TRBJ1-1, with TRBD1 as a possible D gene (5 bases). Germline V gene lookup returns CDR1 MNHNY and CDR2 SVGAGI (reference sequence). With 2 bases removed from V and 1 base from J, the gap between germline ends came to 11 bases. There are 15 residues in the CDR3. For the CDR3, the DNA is TGTGCCAGCAGTTACACGATTACAGGGAACACTGAAGCTTTCTTT. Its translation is CASSYTITGNTEAFF.

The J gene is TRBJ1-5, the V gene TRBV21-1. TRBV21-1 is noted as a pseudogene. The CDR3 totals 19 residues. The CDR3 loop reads CASSPPQPFRRDGVQPQHF. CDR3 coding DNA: TGTGCCAGCAGCCCCCCCCAACCCTTTCGGAGGGATGGGGTTCAGCCCCAGCATTTT.

The DNA for the CDR3 is TGTGCCAGCAGCTTAGTGGCGGGGGGGCTCCAAGAGACCCAGTACTTC. Protein product: CASSLVAGGLQETQYF. The chain recombines TRBV7-2 with TRBJ2-5; 9 positions agree with TRBD2. The CDR3 runs 16 residues. V lost 1 base to trimming and J lost 1 base; unmatched junction nucleotides: 4. CDR1 is SGHTA, CDR2 FQGNSA, per germline. Variable domain in full (rest from reference TRBV7-2 and TRBJ2-5): GAGVSQSPSNKVTEKGKDVELRCDPISGHTALYWYRQSLGQGLEFLIYFQGNSAPDKSGLPSDRFSAERTGGSVSTLTIQRTQQEDSAVYLCASSLVAGGLQETQYFGPGTRLLVL.

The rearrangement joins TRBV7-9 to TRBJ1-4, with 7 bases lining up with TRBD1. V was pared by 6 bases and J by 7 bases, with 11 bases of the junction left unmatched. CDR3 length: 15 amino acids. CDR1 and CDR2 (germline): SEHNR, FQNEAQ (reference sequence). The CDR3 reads CASSSLDREPEKLFF. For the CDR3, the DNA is TGTGCCAGCAGTAGTCTCGACAGGGAACCTGAAAAACTGTTTTTT.

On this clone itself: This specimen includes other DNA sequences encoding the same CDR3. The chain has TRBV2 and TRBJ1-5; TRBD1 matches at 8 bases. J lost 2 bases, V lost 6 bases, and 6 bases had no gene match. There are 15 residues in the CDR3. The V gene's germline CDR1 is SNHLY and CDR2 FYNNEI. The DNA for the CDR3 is TGTGCCAGCAGCTCGACAGGGGTCGGCAATCAGCCCCAGCATTTT. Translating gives CASSSTGVGNQPQHF.

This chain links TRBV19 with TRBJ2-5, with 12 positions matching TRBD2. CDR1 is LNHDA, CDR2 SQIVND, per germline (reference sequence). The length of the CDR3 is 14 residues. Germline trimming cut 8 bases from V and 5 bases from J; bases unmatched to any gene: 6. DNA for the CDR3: TGTGCCAGTTCGACTAGCGGGGGTCGGGAGACCCAGTACTTC. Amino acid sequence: CASSTSGGRETQYF.

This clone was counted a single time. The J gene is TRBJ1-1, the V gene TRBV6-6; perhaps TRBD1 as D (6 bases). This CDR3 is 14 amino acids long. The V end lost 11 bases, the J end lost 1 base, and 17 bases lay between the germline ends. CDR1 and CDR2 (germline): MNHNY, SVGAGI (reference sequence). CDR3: CASVWGGRNTEAFF. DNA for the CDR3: TGTGCCTCAGTCTGGGGGGGCCGGAACACTGAAGCTTTCTTT.

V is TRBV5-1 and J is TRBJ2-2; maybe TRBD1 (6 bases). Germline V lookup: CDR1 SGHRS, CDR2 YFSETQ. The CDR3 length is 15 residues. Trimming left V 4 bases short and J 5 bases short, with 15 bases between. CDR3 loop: CASSIGRGETGELFF. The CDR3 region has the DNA TGCGCCAGCAGCATCGGCAGGGGCGAGACCGGGGAGCTGTTTTTT.

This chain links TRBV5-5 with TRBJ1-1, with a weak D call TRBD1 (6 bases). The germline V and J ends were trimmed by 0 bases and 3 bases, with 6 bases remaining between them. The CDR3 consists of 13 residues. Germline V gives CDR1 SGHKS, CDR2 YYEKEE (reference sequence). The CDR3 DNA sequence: TGTGCCAGCAGCTTGGCAGGGGACACTGAAGCTTTCTTT. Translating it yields CASSLAGDTEAFF.

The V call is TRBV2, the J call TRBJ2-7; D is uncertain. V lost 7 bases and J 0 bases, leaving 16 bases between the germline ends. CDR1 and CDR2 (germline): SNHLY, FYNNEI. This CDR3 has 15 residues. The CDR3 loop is CASTIGFLSSYEQYF. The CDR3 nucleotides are TGTGCCAGCACTATCGGGTTTCTTAGCTCCTACGAGCAGTACTTC. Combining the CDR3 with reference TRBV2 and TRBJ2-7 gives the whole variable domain EPEVTQTPSHQVTQMGQEVILRCVPISNHLYFYWYRQILGQKVEFLVSFYNNEISEKSEIFDDQFSVERPDGSNFTLKIRSTKLEDSAMYFCASTIGFLSSYEQYFGPGTRLTVT.

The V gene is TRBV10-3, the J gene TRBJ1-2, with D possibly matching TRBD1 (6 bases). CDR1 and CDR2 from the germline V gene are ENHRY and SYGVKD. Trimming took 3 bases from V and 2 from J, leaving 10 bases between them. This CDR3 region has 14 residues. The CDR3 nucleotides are TGTGCCATCAGTGAACCAGGGGCGAACTATGGCTACACCTTC. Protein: CAISEPGANYGYTF.

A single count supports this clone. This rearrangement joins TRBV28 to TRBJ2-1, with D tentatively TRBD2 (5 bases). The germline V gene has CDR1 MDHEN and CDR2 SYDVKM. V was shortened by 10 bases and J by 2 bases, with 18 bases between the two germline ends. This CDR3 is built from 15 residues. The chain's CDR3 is CATRRTGMAYNEQFF. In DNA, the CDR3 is TGTGCCACCCGTCGAACGGGGATGGCCTACAATGAGCAGTTCTTC.

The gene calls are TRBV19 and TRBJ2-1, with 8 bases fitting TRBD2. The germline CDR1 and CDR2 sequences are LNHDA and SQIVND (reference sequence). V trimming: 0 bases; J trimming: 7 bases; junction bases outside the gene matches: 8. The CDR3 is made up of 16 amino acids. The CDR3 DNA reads TGTGCCAGTAGTATAGATCCCAGCGGGAGTAAGAATGAGCAGTTCTTC. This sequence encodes CASSIDPSGSKNEQFF.

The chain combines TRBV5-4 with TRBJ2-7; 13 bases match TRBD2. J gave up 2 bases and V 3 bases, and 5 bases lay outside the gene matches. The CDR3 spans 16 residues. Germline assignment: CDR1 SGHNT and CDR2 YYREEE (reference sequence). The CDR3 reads CASSSRTSGGTYEQYF. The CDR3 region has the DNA TGTGCCAGCAGCTCCCGGACTAGCGGGGGTACCTACGAGCAGTACTTC.

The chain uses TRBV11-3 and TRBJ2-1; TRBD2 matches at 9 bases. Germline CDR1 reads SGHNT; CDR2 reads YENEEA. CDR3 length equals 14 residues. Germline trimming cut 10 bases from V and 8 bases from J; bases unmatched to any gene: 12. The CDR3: CATSPAGGYHEQFF. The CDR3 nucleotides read TGTGCCACCTCGCCGGCGGGAGGGTACCATGAGCAGTTCTTC. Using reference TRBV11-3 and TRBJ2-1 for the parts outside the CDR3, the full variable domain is EAGVVQSPRYKIIEKKQPVAFWCNPISGHNTLYWYLQNLGQGPELLIRYENEEAVDDSQLPKDRFSAERLKGVDSTLKIQPAELGDSAVYLCATSPAGGYHEQFFGPGTRLTVL.

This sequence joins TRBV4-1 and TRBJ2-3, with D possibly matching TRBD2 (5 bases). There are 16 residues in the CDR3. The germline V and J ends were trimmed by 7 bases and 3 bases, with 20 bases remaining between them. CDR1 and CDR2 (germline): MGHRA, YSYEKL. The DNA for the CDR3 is TGCGCCAGCACCCAGCGGTCGAGCGCTAGTACAGATACGCAGTATTTT. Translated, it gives CASTQRSSASTDTQYF.

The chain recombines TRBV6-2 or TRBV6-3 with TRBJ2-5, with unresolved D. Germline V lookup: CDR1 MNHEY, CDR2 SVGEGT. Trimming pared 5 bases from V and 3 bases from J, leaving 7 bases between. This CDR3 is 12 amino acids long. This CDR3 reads CASSATKETQYF. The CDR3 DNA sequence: TGTGCCAGCAGTGCCACAAAAGAGACCCAGTACTTC.

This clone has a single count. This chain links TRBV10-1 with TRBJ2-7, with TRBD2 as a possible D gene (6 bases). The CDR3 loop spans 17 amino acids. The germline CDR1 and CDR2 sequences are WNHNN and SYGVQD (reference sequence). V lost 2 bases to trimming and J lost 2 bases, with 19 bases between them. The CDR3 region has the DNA TGCGCCAGCAGTGAGGCGGCAGGAGGGGCGCTCCCCTACGAGCAGTACTTC. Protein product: CASSEAAGGALPYEQYF.

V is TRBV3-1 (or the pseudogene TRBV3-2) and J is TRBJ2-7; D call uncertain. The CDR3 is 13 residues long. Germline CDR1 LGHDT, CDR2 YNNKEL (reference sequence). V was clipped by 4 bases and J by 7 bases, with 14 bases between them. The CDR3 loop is CASSPPEPKEQYF. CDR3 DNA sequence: TGTGCCAGCAGCCCCCCGGAGCCTAAAGAGCAGTACTTC.

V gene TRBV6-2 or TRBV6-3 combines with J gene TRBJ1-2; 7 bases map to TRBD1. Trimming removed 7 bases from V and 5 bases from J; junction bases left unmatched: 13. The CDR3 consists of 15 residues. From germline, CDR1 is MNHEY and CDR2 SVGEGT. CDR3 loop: CASTPHGQAPYGYTF. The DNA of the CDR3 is TGTGCCAGCACCCCCCACGGACAGGCGCCTTATGGCTACACCTTC.

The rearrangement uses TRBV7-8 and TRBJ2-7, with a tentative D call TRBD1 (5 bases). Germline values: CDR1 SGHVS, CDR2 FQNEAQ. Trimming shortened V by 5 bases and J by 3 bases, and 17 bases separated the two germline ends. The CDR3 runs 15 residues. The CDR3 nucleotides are TGTGCCAGCAGCCCGAGACAGACGATTCACTACGAGCAGTACTTC. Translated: CASSPRQTIHYEQYF.

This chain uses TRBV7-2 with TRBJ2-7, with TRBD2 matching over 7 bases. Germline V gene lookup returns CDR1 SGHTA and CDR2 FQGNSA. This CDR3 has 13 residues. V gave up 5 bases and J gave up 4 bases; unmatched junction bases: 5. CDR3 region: CASSTGRGYEQYF. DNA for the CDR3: TGTGCCAGCAGCACTGGGAGGGGTTACGAGCAGTACTTC.

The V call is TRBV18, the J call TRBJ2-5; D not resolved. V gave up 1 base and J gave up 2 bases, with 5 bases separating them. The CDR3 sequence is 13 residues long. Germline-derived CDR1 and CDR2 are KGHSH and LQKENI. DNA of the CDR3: TGTGCCAGCTCACCACGGCATCAAGAGACCCAGTACTTC. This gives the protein CASSPRHQETQYF.

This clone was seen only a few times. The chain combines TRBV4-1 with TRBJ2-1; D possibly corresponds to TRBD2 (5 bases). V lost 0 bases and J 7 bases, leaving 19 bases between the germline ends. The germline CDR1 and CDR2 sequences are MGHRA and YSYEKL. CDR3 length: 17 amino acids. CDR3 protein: CASSQDERTNWVNEQFF. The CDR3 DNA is TGCGCCAGCAGCCAAGATGAGCGGACCAACTGGGTGAATGAGCAGTTCTTC.

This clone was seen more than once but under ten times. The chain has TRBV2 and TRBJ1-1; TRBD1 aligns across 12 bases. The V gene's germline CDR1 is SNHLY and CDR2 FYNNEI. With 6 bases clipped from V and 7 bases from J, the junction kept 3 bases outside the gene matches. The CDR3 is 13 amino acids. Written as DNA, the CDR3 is TGTGCCAGCAGGGGACAGGGGGCCTATGAAGCTTTCTTT. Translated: CASRGQGAYEAFF. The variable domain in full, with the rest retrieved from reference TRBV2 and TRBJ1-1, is EPEVTQTPSHQVTQMGQEVILRCVPISNHLYFYWYRQILGQKVEFLVSFYNNEISEKSEIFDDQFSVERPDGSNFTLKIRSTKLEDSAMYFCASRGQGAYEAFFGQGTRLTVV.

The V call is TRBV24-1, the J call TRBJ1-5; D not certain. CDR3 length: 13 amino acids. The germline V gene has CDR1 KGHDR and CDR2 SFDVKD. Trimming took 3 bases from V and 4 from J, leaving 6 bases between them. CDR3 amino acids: CATSDPGNQPQHF. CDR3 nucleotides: TGTGCCACCAGTGATCCGGGAAATCAGCCCCAGCATTTT.

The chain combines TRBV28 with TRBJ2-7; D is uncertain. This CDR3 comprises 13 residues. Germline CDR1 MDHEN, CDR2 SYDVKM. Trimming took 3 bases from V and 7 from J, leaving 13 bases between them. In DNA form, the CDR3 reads TGTGCCAGCAGTTTGGGCTATTTACGGGAGCAGTACTTC. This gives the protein CASSLGYLREQYF.

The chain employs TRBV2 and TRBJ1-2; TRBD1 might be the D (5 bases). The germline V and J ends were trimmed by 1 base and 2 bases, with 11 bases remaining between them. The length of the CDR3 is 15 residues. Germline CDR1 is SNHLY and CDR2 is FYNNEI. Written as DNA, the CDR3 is TGTGCCAGCAGTGAAGGTACAGGAGTCAACTATGGCTACACCTTC. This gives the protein CASSEGTGVNYGYTF.

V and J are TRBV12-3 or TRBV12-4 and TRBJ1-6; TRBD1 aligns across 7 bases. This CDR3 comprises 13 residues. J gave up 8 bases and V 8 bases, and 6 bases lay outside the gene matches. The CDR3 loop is CASDRDRDSPLHF. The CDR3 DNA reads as TGTGCCAGCGACCGGGACAGAGATTCACCCCTCCACTTT.

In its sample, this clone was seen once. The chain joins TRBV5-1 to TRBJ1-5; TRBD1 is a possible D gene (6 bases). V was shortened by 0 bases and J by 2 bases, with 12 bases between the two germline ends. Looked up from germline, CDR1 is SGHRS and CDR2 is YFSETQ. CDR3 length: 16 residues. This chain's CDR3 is CASSLEGGHGNQPQHF. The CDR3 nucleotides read TGCGCCAGCAGCTTGGAGGGGGGGCACGGCAATCAGCCCCAGCATTTT. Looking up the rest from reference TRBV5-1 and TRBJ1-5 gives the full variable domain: KAGVTQTPRYLIKTRGQQVTLSCSPISGHRSVSWYQQTPGQGLQFLFEYFSETQRNKGNFPGRFSGRQFSNSRSEMNVSTLELGDSALYLCASSLEGGHGNQPQHFGDGTRLSIL.